The subject of this entry is one T cell receptor beta chain. This clone was observed a handful of times. This receptor's antigen is unknown. No per-base quality is available; no much larger clone lies one base away. This sample was taken from a study of control samples from healthy donors and cancer patients (dated by TCRdb to the early 2020s). CDR1 and CDR2 are drawn from the germline V gene: SGHRS, YFSETQ. The CDR3 measures 16 amino acids from cysteine to phenylalanine. CDR3 DNA only is kept here, 48 bases in frame from base 1. Between the V and J ends, shortened by 4 bases and 4 bases respectively, the junction contains 20 bases. The library was produced with the immunoSEQ multiplex PCR assay. TCRdb took this table from immuneACCESS and kept in-frame rearrangements with V and J called. Such tables lack part of the clones; where checked against another copy, unresolved V genes explain under half of the gap, and the rest is unexplained. The sample data list tens of thousands of clones, and roughly 90% of these were observed just once. 14% of the sample is taken by the ten largest.

The chain was built from TRBV5-1 and TRBJ1-1; 6 matching bases give a weak D call of TRBD1. Sequencing was performed on blood. The receptor was isolated from a woman aged 70 to 79 in good health. The CDR3 amino acid sequence is: CASSLDVGAARTEAFF. Here is the DNA: TGCGCCAGCAGCCTGGATGTGGGGGCGGCTCGCACTGAAGCTTTCTTT. Where the CDR3 stops, the reference TRBV5-1 and TRBJ1-1 genes take over; the full variable domain is KAGVTQTPRYLIKTRGQQVTLSCSPISGHRSVSWYQQTPGQGLQFLFEYFSETQRNKGNFPGRFSGRQFSNSRSEMNVSTLELGDSALYLCASSLDVGAARTEAFFGQGTRLTVV.